The present entry profiles one TCR beta chain with its context. The sample originates from a study of blood T cell repertoires in COVID-19. At the level of the study: From T cells, B-cell-depleted T cells, or PBMCs came the material, which was cDNA or gDNA.

The CDR3 contains 13 residues. V was pared by 2 bases and J by 2 bases, with 6 bases between. Germline V lookup: CDR1 MDHEN, CDR2 SYDVKM. Repertoires were generated with immunoSEQ multiplex PCR, while TCRdb's copy carries only in-frame clones and drops some. The sample lists more than 200,000 clones; about 89% were seen once. Specimen: PBMCs or T cells enriched from blood (not recorded which). The chain is built from TRBV28 and TRBJ1-1; no clear D gene. This TCR was sampled from a woman in her twenties or thirties who had recovered from COVID-19. The CDR3 spells CASSLMANTEAFF. CDR3 nucleotides: TGTGCCAGCAGTTTAATGGCAAACACTGAAGCTTTCTTT. The full variable domain, in which reference TRBV28 and TRBJ1-1 provide the parts outside the CDR3, is DVKVTQSSRYLVKRTGEKVFLECVQDMDHENMFWYRQDPGLGLRLIYFSYDVKMKEKGDIPEGYSVSREKKERFSLILESASTNQTSMYLCASSLMANTEAFFGQGTRLTVV.